This T cell receptor (beta chain) derives from a study of shared clonotypes between healthy human individuals. A word on this clone: This CDR3 is also generated by other DNA sequences in the sample.

Per the germline V gene, CDR1 is SGHAT and CDR2 is FQNNGV. Trimming took 0 bases from V and 3 from J, leaving 6 bases between them. The CDR3 consists of 14 residues. Only in-frame clones appear in the TCRdb table, and some are missing; sequencing was by immunoSEQ multiplex PCR. The data contain a few million clones, around 94% of them seen just once; the ten biggest clones take up around 0.15%. This TCR derives from a man aged 18 to 35 in good health. The sample consisted of naive CD4+ T cells sorted from blood. Subset indicated: CD45RA+ positively selected. The rearrangement joins TRBV11-2 to TRBJ2-1; D is unclear. Written as DNA, the CDR3 is TGTGCCAGCAGCTTAGATGGCAGCTACAATGAGCAGTTCTTC. It translates to CASSLDGSYNEQFF. Filled out from reference TRBV11-2 and TRBJ2-1, the complete variable domain reads EAGVAQSPRYKIIEKRQSVAFWCNPISGHATLYWYQQILGQGPKLLIQFQNNGVVDDSQLPKDRFSAERLKGVDSTLKIQPAKLEDSAVYLCASSLDGSYNEQFFGPGTRLTVL.